The clone carrying this T cell receptor beta chain has a count of ten or more. Its antigen is not known. The data belong to a study of neurological immune-mediated disorders. Study results and limitations: The study found no CDR3 amino acid sequences shared by expanded clones across subjects, suggesting private repertoires in all groups. The greatest TCR clonal expansion appeared in HTLV-1-associated myelopathy and the smallest, falling below healthy controls, in multiple sclerosis.

CDR1 is DFQATT, CDR2 SNEGSKA, per germline (reference sequence). V lost 0 bases to trimming and J lost 6 bases, with 14 bases between them. CDR3 length equals 15 residues. Time point denoted: technical triplicate 3. TCRdb called the 5' RACE reads again in MiXCR, with one record for every CDR3 protein. The table lists about 44,000 distinct CDR3 sequences, roughly 21% of them singletons. The origin of this receptor is a man aged 55 to 70 with HTLV-1-associated myelopathy (HAM/TSP). The chain is built from TRBV20-1 and TRBJ1-4, with TRBD1 as a possible D gene (6 bases). The sequenced sample was PBMCs. As DNA, the CDR3 is TGCAGTGCTAGAGACCAGGGGCGGTCTGATGAAAAACTGTTTTTT. This encodes CSARDQGRSDEKLFF.